This T cell receptor beta chain was observed in a study of Ad26.COV2.S vaccination and SARS-CoV-2 variants. Study background: Vaccine-arm donor from the placebo-controlled COV1001 Ad26.COV2.S trial.

Sequencing used immunoSEQ multiplex PCR; TCRdb keeps in-frame clones, though not all of them. In the table there are more than 300,000 clones, 86% of which are singletons. Treatment specified: some 19 received Ad26.COV2.S at low or high dose, single or two shots; several received placebo; per-sample allocation not given. Day 63 following the first vaccine or placebo injection was when the samples were taken. Germline CDR1 reads SGHDT; CDR2 reads YYEEEE. The CDR3 spans 14 residues. V was pared by 4 bases and J by 5 bases, with 16 bases between. Sequencing used peripheral blood, obtained in a trial of Ad26.COV2.S vaccine versus placebo. The chain carries TRBV5-6 and TRBJ2-7; D is perhaps TRBD1 (6 bases). The TCR was taken from a person aged 18-65 years who received the Ad26.COV2.S COVID-19 vaccine or a placebo. The CDR3 DNA reads as TGTGCCAGCAGCGTGGACAGCTTAACCAACGAGCAGTACTTC. Translating gives CASSVDSLTNEQYF. Based on the CDR3 plus reference TRBV5-6 and TRBJ2-7, the full variable domain is DAGVTQSPTHLIKTRGQQVTLRCSPKSGHDTVSWYQQALGQGPQFIFQYYEEEERQRGNFPDRFSGHQFPNYSSELNVNALLLGDSALYLCASSVDSLTNEQYFGPGTRLTVT.